These T cell receptor beta chains were read from a single sample in a study of blood T cell repertoires in COVID-19. Clones were sequenced by immunoSEQ multiplex PCR, and TCRdb holds only the in-frame ones, with some missing. Of roughly 140,000 clones in the sample, roughly 88% were seen once. Sequencing was carried out using PBMCs or T cells enriched from blood (not recorded which). The receptor source for this set is a woman in her 30s with acute COVID-19. The CDR3 runs from the conserved cysteine through the conserved F or W. The order of the fields is clone size, D gene, J gene, V gene, CDR3 protein, CDR3 DNA. A D gene is named only where the DNA matches it firmly. Only some rows state a clone size, as once, few, many or a class for expanded clones.

once,TRBD1,TRBJ1-4,TRBV27,CASSLFFTGQGGEKLFF,TGTGCCAGCAGTTTATTTTTCACTGGACAGGGAGGGGAAAAACTGTTTTTT
.,TRBD2,TRBJ2-1,TRBV6-2/TRBV6-3,CASSYSTSGSEQFF,TGTGCCAGCAGTTACTCGACTAGCGGGAGTGAGCAGTTCTTC
.,TRBD1,TRBJ1-4,TRBV9,CASSVQDRGSEKLFF,TGTGCCAGCAGCGTACAGGACAGGGGAAGTGAAAAACTGTTTTTT
.,.,TRBJ1-2,TRBV18,CASSPTGNYGYTF,TGTGCCAGCTCACCAACAGGGAACTATGGCTACACCTTC
.,TRBD2,TRBJ2-1,TRBV11-1,CASSLRASGRVNEQFF,TGTGCCAGCAGCTTGCGGGCTAGCGGGAGGGTTAATGAGCAGTTCTTC
.,.,TRBJ2-3,TRBV28,CASRRGSSTDTQYF,TGTGCCAGCAGGCGGGGTTCTAGCACAGATACGCAGTATTTT
.,TRBD2,TRBJ2-5,TRBV5-1,CASSLGLALGLIMETQYF,TGCGCCAGCAGCCTTGGCCTAGCTTTGGGACTAATTATGGAGACCCAGTACTTC
.,TRBD2,TRBJ2-7,TRBV6-4,CASSRLAGDSYEQYF,TGTGCCAGCTCGAGACTAGCGGGAGACTCCTACGAGCAGTACTTC
.,TRBD1,TRBJ2-5,TRBV5-4,CASSSTGTGVKTQYF,TGTGCCAGCAGCTCAACCGGGACAGGGGTCAAGACCCAGTACTTC
.,TRBD1,TRBJ2-7,TRBV9,CASSPRQGSSYEQYF,TGTGCCAGCAGCCCTCGACAGGGTAGCTCCTACGAGCAGTACTTC
.,.,TRBJ2-1,TRBV11-2,CASSSSSYNEQFF,TGTGCCAGCAGCTCGAGCTCCTACAATGAGCAGTTCTTC
.,.,TRBJ2-1,TRBV20-1,CSAPKGVRGFF,TGCAGTGCCCCAAAGGGGGTGAGGGGGTTCTTC
.,.,TRBJ2-2,TRBV20-1,CSASFPRPNTGELFF,TGCAGTGCTAGTTTTCCCAGGCCGAACACCGGGGAGCTGTTTTTT
.,.,TRBJ1-4,TRBV2,CASSDSGNEKLFF,TGTGCCAGCAGTGATTCGGGGAATGAAAAACTGTTTTTT
medium-sized,.,TRBJ2-7,TRBV4-2,CASSQDMEGATGEQYF,TGTGCCAGCAGCCAAGATATGGAGGGGGCGACGGGGGAGCAGTACTTC
.,.,TRBJ2-1,TRBV11-1,CASSLGGPSSQFF,TGTGCCAGCAGCTTAGGAGGACCTAGCTCACAGTTCTTC
few,.,TRBJ1-2,TRBV4-3,CASSPLGGNYGYTF,TGCGCCAGCAGCCCGCTGGGGGGTAACTATGGCTACACCTTC
.,.,TRBJ2-1,TRBV9,CASSVLSGTPYNEQFF,TGTGCCAGCAGCGTATTGTCAGGAACCCCTTACAATGAGCAGTTCTTC
.,TRBD1,TRBJ2-3,TRBV15,CATSSPDRAAWGDTQYF,TGTGCCACCAGCTCACCAGACAGGGCAGCTTGGGGAGATACGCAGTATTTT
.,.,TRBJ1-2,TRBV19,CASSPVHYGYTF,TGTGCCAGTAGCCCAGTCCACTATGGCTACACCTTC
.,TRBD2,TRBJ2-1,TRBV30,CAWAGMTGGDDYEQFF,TGTGCCTGGGCGGGAATGACGGGAGGAGATGATTATGAGCAGTTCTTC
once,.,TRBJ1-1,TRBV6-1,CASSLSTGNTEAFF,TGTGCCAGCAGCCTATCGACGGGGAACACTGAAGCTTTCTTT
.,.,TRBJ1-2,TRBV16,CASSLQPGANYGYTF,TGTGCCAGCAGCCTACAGCCGGGAGCTAACTATGGCTACACCTTC